The clone carrying this TCR beta chain was detected ten times or more. Its antigen is undetermined. The data derive from a study of T cell repertoires in cytomegalovirus infection. Study at large: Matching HLA type, along with CMV infection, was indicated by public TCR beta signatures. Findings and caveats of the study: HLA-C-restricted TCR beta clonotypes specific for CMV led the ex vivo response.

The germline V and J ends were trimmed by 0 bases and 2 bases, with 16 bases remaining between them. The germline gives CDR1 SGHAT, CDR2 FQDESV (reference sequence). The CDR3 has 17 residues. TCRdb itself ran the reads through MiXCR, one entry per CDR3 protein. The sample has about 310,000 distinct CDR3 sequences, roughly 15% seen once. The receptor was isolated from a human donor in good health (CMV status not recorded). Some clones in this sample may be carry-over from other donors' samples. Specimen: PBMCs. The gene calls are TRBV11-1 and TRBJ1-1; unclear D gene. For the CDR3, the DNA is TGTGCCAGCAGCTTAGCGCGGCAGCCCCAATTCAACACTGAAGCTTTCTTT. Protein sequence: CASSLARQPQFNTEAFF. Together with reference TRBV11-1 and TRBJ1-1, the CDR3 gives the full variable domain: EAEVAQSPRYKITEKSQAVAFWCDPISGHATLYWYRQILGQGPELLVQFQDESVVDDSQLPKDRFSAERLKGVDSTLKIQPAELGDSAMYLCASSLARQPQFNTEAFFGQGTRLTVV.